This T cell receptor (beta chain) was retrieved from a study of T cell responses to AZD1222 COVID-19 vaccine. Some clones are missing from TCRdb's copy, which holds only in-frame ones; the method was immunoSEQ multiplex PCR. The sample contains about 140,000 clones, 90% of which appear only once. Some second doses came at about 4 weeks and others at about 12 weeks; these were pooled. The specimen was peripheral blood, collected 28 days after the second AZD1222 dose. The TCR was taken from an adult who received the AZD1222 COVID-19 vaccine.

CDR3 sequence: CASSTLAGSPLHF. CDR3 sequence (DNA): TGTGCCAGCAGCACCTTAGCGGGTTCACCCCTCCACTTT. This chain uses TRBV7-6 with TRBJ1-6; D is unclear. Germline CDR1 is SGHVS and CDR2 is FNYEAQ. The CDR3 is made up of 13 amino acids. The V end lost 5 bases, the J end lost 9 bases, and 11 bases lay between the germline ends.